The present entry profiles one T cell receptor (beta chain) with its context. What it binds is unknown. Trimming pared 3 bases from V and 4 bases from J, leaving 10 bases between. The CDR3 runs to 15 residues. The V gene's germline CDR1 is MDHEN and CDR2 SYDVKM. This sample stems from a study of cytomegalovirus exposure and HLA in healthy donors. Study-wide findings and caveats: Presence/absence analyses took donor sequencing depth as roughly uniform. Reports state that TCR beta sequences accurately predicted most subjects' HLA-A and HLA-B alleles.

The PCR used 60 Vbeta and 13 Jbeta primers. Profiled with immunoSEQ multiplex PCR; TCRdb holds only in-frame clones, not every one. The profile shows 150,000 or so clones, over 65% of them singletons. The chain recombines TRBV28 with TRBJ2-6; unclear D gene. This sequence originates from a man aged 35 to 55 in good health and CMV-seropositive. Specimen: PBMCs. As DNA, the CDR3 is TGTGCCAGCAGTTTTCTTAAAGCGGGGGCCAACGTCCTGACTTTC. Translating gives CASSFLKAGANVLTF.